This T cell receptor beta chain was identified in a study of T cell repertoires in cytomegalovirus infection. Study-level information: Public TCR beta signature analysis indicated the presence of both CMV infection and matching HLA type.

This clonotype was seen more than once but under ten times. The antigen is not known. TCRdb used MiXCR to reprocess the reads, holding one entry per CDR3 protein. The repertoire holds around 330,000 distinct CDR3 sequences, with about 17% as singletons. Study-wide results and caveats: HLA-C-restricted TCR beta clonotypes specific for CMV led the ex vivo response. Pooled public TCR beta family frequency picked out CMV carriers with the relevant HLA.

This sequence was found in a human donor in good health (CMV status not recorded). Some clones in this sample may be carry-over from other donors' samples. The sample was PBMCs.

CDR3 amino acids: CASSSVQGTETQYF. Written as DNA, the CDR3 is TGTGCCAGCAGCTCGGTTCAGGGAACCGAGACCCAGTACTTC. The chain couples TRBV5-4 to TRBJ2-5, with a possible D match to TRBD1 (5 bases). Trimming took off 3 bases at V and 5 bases at J, with 14 bases between the two ends. There are 14 residues in the CDR3. Germline CDR1 and CDR2: SGHNT and YYREEE (reference sequence).